This is a list of T cell receptor beta chains from one sample in a study of coeliac disease. TCRdb's copy holds only in-frame clones and misses some; the assay was immunoSEQ multiplex PCR. In the table there are thousands of clones, around 68% of which are singletons. Sequencing was done on a sample of lamina propria lymphocytes from the gut. The receptors were sampled from a woman aged 18-29 years with active celiac disease. The CDR3 runs from the conserved cysteine through the conserved F or W. The order of the fields is V gene, CDR3 length, J gene, clone size, D gene, CDR3 DNA, CDR3 protein. A D gene is named only where the DNA matches it firmly. Only some rows state a clone size, as once, few, many or a class for expanded clones.

V: TRBV19; length: 15; J: TRBJ2-1; size: NA; D: TRBD2; DNA: TGTGCCAGTAGTCCCCCCGGGGGGTACTTAAATGAGCAGTTCTTC; CDR3: CASSPPGGYLNEQFF
V: TRBV4-1; length: 16; J: TRBJ1-6; size: NA; D: TRBD1; DNA: TGCGCCAGCGGACACCGGACAGGGTCCTATAATTCACCCCTCCACTTT; CDR3: CASGHRTGSYNSPLHF
V: TRBV28; length: 16; J: TRBJ1-5; size: NA; D: NA; DNA: TGTGCCAGCAGTCCCCCCTGGAGGGACGGCAATCAGCCCCAGCATTTT; CDR3: CASSPPWRDGNQPQHF
V: TRBV7-2; length: 13; J: TRBJ1-2; size: NA; D: TRBD1; DNA: TGTGCCAGCAGCTTAGACAGGGGCAATGGCTACACCTTC; CDR3: CASSLDRGNGYTF
V: TRBV6-5; length: 13; J: TRBJ1-6; size: NA; D: NA; DNA: TGTGCCAGCAGTTACAGGAGAGGGTCAGGCGTCCACTTT; CDR3: CASSYRRGSGVHF
V: TRBV5-6; length: 16; J: TRBJ2-1; size: few; D: TRBD1; DNA: TGTGCCAGCAGCTTTGGGACAGGGAGGGATAACGATGAGCAGTTCTTC; CDR3: CASSFGTGRDNDEQFF
V: TRBV10-1; length: 14; J: TRBJ2-3; size: few; D: TRBD2; DNA: TGCGCCAGCAGCCTAGCGGGAGGATTGGATACGCAGTATTTT; CDR3: CASSLAGGLDTQYF
V: TRBV6-5; length: 15; J: TRBJ1-1; size: NA; D: NA; DNA: TGTGCCAGCAGTCCAAGTCGGGGGTTGAACACTGAAGCTTTCTTT; CDR3: CASSPSRGLNTEAFF
V: TRBV5-1; length: 13; J: TRBJ1-1; size: NA; D: NA; DNA: TGCGCCAGCAGCTTGGCCGGAGGGGAACCAGCTTTCTTT; CDR3: CASSLAGGEPAFF
V: TRBV6-5; length: 13; J: TRBJ2-7; size: NA; D: NA; DNA: TGTGCCAGCGGAGGGGACAGACGCTACGAGCAGTACTTC; CDR3: CASGGDRRYEQYF
V: TRBV11-2; length: 13; J: TRBJ2-2; size: NA; D: NA; DNA: TGTGCCAGCAGCTTAGGGGCTCGGGGGGAGCTGTTTTTT; CDR3: CASSLGARGELFF